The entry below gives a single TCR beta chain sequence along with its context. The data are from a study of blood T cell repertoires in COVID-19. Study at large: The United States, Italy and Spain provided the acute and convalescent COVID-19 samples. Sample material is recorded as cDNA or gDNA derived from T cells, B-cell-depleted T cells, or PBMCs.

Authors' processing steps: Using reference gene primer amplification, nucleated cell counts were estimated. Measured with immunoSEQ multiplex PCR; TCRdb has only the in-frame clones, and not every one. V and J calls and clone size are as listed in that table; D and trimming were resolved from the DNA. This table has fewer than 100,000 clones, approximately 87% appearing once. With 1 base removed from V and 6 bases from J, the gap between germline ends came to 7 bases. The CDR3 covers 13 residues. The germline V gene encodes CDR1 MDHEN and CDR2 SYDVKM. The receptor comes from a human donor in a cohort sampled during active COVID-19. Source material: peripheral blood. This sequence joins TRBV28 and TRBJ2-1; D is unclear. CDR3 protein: CASSLFGSNEQFF. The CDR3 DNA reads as TGTGCCAGCAGTTTATTTGGCAGCAATGAGCAGTTCTTC. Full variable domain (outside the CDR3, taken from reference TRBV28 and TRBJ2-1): DVKVTQSSRYLVKRTGEKVFLECVQDMDHENMFWYRQDPGLGLRLIYFSYDVKMKEKGDIPEGYSVSREKKERFSLILESASTNQTSMYLCASSLFGSNEQFFGPGTRLTVL.